This T cell receptor beta chain came from a study of T cell responses to AZD1222 COVID-19 vaccine (dated by TCRdb to 2020 to 2022). Notes on the research overall: TCR sequencing was performed for 230 to 250 trial participants, of whom about 200 were given two doses of AZD1222 and 26 were given two doses of MenACWY control vaccine. Trial participants were enrolled by age into 18-55, 56-69 and 70-plus year subgroups, with about 150, 28 and 57 TCR-sequenced participants respectively.

The CDR3 regions of human TCRbeta chains were analyzed by immunosequencing. The authors processed their data as follows. TCRs in the repertoires were matched against a reference library of SARS-CoV-2-specific TCRs that had been generated with the MIRA antigen-specificity platform. Breadth meant the fraction of unique TCRs that were SARS-CoV-2-associated, whereas depth meant the fraction of total T cells that were SARS-CoV-2-associated. Using the MIRA data, every spike-specific TCR was mapped to the spike region that the TCR reacted to and assigned to either a CD4 or a CD8 class. Log10-transformed breadth and depth values were compared by one-way ANOVA with Sidak's multiple comparisons tests. TCRdb's version of the immuneACCESS table is confined to in-frame rearrangements and falls short of the full clone set. An unresolved V gene accounts for under half of the shortfall where checked; the remainder is of unknown origin. V and J calls and clone size follow that table, whereas D and trimming were derived from the DNA. For this sample there are 150,000 to 200,000 clones; about 90% appear just once. The leading ten clones occupy approximately 10% of the sample.

Taken with the paper, the label for time point translates to: about 28 days (+/-7) after the second vaccine dose. AZD1222 recipients given second doses at about 4 weeks or at about 12 weeks were pooled, since spike-specific TCR depth and breadth were not found to differ between the two schedules. Samples from vaccinated people were obtained from the UK trials COV001 and COV002, which included a single-blind randomized controlled phase 2/3 trial of AZD1222 (ChAdOx1 nCoV-19) in healthy adults. For TCRbeta chain sequencing, PBMC samples from trial participants were taken at day 0 and at day 28 after the second dose. The research as a whole found: The 56-69-year group was small, and its depth increase did not reach significance, likely because of low power. The whole spike protein was spanned by vaccine-associated CD4 TCRs, and dominant responses were seen in regions 160-218 and 743-854. Reportedly, almost half of the unique spike-specific TCRs recognized epitopes lying outside the regions that are mutated in the B.1.351 and B.1.1.7 variants. No day 14 peak-response samples were available, so repertoires were characterized only after the peak T cell response. After two AZD1222 doses, spike-specific TCR breadth and depth were significantly higher than at day 0 and than in MenACWY recipients. Only 5 to 7 AZD1222 recipients were SARS-CoV-2 seropositive at baseline, limiting conclusions about previously exposed vaccinees. Most participants were white British and females outnumbered males, and the authors suggested that clonal diversity may have been underestimated.

Remarks on this clone: The specificity of this receptor is unknown. One base away there is no much larger clone; base qualities are not given.

The sequences come from peripheral blood, collected 28 days after the second AZD1222 dose. The sequence was collected from an adult who received the AZD1222 COVID-19 vaccine.

The bases read TGTGCCAGCAGTCCCGCAGGGGTCGCCTATGGCTACACCTTC. This sequence encodes CASSPAGVAYGYTF. The chain uses TRBV28 and TRBJ1-2; a tentative D call is TRBD1 (6 bases match). Trimming at the junction amounts to 5 bases on V and 4 bases on J, and the germline ends lie 14 bases apart. CDR1 and CDR2 are drawn from the germline V gene: MDHEN, SYDVKM. Measured from the cysteine to the phenylalanine, the CDR3 is 14 residues long. Of all the DNA, just the CDR3 is kept, 42 bases in frame from base 1.